This T cell receptor (beta chain) came from a study of OX40 agonist ivuxolimab in advanced cancers. Study findings and constraints: Also showing low normalized T-cell clonal expansion were some of the nonresponders. Compared with CD4+, CD8+ T cells on average had more expanded clones.

Trimming cost V 3 bases and J 6 bases, with 5 bases left between them. Germline V gene sequence: CDR1 SGHRS, CDR2 YFSETQ. CDR3 length: 11 amino acids. This clone has just a few counts. Its target is unknown. The assay was immunoSEQ multiplex PCR, and TCRdb's table has in-frame clones only and misses some. The table includes under 70,000 clones, roughly 85% detected once. The sample here was CD4+ or CD8+ T cells sorted from blood, taken in a trial of the OX40 agonist ivuxolimab. The receptor was isolated from an adult with an advanced solid tumor such as melanoma, head and neck, liver or kidney cancer. The chain couples TRBV5-1 to TRBJ2-3; no definite D call. The DNA of the CDR3 is TGCGCCAGCAGCTCCACGGATACGCAGTATTTT. Protein sequence: CASSSTDTQYF.